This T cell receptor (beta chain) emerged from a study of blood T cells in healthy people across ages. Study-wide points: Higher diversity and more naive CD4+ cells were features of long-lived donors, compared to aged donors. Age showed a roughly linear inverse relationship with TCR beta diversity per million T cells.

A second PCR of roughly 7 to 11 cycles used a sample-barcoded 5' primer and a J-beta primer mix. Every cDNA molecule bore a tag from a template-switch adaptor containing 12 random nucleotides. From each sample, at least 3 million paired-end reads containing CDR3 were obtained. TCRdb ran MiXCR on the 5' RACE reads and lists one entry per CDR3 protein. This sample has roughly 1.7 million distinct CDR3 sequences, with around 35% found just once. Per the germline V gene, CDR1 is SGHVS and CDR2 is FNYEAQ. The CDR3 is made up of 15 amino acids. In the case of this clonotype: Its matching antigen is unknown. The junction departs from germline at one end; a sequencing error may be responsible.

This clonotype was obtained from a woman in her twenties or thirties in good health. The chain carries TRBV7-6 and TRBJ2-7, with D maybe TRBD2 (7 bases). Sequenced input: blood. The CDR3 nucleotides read TGTACCAGCAGCCCCGGTGACGGGGGGCTCTACGAGCAGTACTTC. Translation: CTSSPGDGGLYEQYF.